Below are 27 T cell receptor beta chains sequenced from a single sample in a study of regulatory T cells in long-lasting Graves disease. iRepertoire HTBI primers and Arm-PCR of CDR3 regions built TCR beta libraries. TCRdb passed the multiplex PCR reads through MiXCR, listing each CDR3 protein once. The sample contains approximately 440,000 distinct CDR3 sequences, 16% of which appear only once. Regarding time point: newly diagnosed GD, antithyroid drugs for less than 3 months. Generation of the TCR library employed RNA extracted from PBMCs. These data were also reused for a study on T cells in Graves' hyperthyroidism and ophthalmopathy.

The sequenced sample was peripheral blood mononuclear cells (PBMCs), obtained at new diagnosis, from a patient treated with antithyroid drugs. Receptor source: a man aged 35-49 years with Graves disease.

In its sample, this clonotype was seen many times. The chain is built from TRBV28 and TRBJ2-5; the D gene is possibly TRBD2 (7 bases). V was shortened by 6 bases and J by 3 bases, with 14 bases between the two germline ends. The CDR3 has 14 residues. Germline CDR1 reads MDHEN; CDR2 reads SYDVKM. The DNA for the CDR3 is TGTGCCAGCAGGATACAGGGAGGGGAAGAGACCCAGTACTTC. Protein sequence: CASRIQGGEETQYF.

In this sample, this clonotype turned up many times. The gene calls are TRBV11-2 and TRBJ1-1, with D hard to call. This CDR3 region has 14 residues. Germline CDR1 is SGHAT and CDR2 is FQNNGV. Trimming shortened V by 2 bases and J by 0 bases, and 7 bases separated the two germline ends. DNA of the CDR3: TGTGCCAGCAGCTTATACCAGATGAACACTGAAGCTTTCTTT. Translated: CASSLYQMNTEAFF.

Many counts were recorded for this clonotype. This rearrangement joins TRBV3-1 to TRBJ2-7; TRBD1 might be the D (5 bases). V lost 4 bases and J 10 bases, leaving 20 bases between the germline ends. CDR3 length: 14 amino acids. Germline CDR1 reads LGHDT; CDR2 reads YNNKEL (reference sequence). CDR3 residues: CASSPEGAGPYQYF. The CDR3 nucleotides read TGTGCCAGCAGCCCCGAAGGGGCAGGGCCTTATCAGTACTTC.

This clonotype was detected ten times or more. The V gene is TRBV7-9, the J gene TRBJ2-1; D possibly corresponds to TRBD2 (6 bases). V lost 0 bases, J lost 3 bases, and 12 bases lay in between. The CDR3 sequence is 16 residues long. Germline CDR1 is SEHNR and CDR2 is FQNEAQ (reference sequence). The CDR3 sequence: CASSLAEGGIYNEQFF. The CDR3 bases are TGTGCCAGCAGCTTAGCGGAGGGAGGCATCTACAATGAGCAGTTCTTC.

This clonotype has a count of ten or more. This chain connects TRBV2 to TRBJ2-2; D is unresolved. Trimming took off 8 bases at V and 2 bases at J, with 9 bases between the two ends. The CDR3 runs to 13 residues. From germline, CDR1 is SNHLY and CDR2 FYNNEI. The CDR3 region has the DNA TGTGCCAGCGTTAGCACCAACACCGGGGAGCTGTTTTTT. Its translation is CASVSTNTGELFF.

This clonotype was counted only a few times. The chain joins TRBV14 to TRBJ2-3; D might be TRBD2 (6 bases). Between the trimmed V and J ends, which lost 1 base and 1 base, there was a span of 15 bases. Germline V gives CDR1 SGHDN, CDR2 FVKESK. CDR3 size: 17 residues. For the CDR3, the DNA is TGTGCCAGCAGCCAAGTGGATAGGGACTGGGGCACAGATACGCAGTATTTT. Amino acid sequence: CASSQVDRDWGTDTQYF.

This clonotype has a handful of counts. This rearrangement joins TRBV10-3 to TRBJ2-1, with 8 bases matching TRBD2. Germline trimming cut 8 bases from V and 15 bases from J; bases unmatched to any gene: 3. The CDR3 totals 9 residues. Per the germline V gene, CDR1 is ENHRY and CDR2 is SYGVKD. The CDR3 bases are TGTGCCATCGGGACTAGTCCGTTCTTC. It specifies CAIGTSPFF.

CDR3 coding DNA: TGTGCCAGCAGTGGAGGACAGGGGACTTCAGAGACCCAGTACTTC. Protein sequence: CASSGGQGTSETQYF. V usage is TRBV6-1 and J usage is TRBJ2-5; 9 nucleotides line up with TRBD1. Germline loops: CDR1 MNHNS, CDR2 SASEGT. The junction had 7 bases not matched to a gene; V was cut back by 4 bases and J by 4 bases. The CDR3 length is 15 residues.

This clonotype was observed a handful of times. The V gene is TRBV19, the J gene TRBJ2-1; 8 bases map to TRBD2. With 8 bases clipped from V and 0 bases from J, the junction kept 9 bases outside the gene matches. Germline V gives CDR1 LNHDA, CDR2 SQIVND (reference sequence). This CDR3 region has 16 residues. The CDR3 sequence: CASATSGPSSYNEQFF. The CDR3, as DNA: TGTGCCAGTGCAACTAGCGGACCAAGCTCCTACAATGAGCAGTTCTTC.

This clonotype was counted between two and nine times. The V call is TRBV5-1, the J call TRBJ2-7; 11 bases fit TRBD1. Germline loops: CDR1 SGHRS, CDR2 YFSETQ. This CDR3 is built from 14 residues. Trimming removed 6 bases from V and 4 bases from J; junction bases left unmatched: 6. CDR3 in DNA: TGCGCCAGCAACCCCCGGGACAGGGGGTACGAGCAGTACTTC. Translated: CASNPRDRGYEQYF.

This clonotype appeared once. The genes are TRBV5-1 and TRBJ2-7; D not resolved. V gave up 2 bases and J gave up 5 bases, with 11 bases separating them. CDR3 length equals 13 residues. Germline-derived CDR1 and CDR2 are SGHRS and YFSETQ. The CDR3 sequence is CASSFRWGNEQYF. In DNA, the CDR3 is TGCGCCAGCAGCTTCCGCTGGGGTAACGAGCAGTACTTC.

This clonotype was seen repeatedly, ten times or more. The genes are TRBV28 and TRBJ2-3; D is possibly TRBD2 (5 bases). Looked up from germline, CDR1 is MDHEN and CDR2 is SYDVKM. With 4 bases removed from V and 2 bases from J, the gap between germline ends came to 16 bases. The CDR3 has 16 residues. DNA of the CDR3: TGTGCCAGCAGTTCAAGACTACGAGGCCTCACAGATACGCAGTATTTT. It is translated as CASSSRLRGLTDTQYF.

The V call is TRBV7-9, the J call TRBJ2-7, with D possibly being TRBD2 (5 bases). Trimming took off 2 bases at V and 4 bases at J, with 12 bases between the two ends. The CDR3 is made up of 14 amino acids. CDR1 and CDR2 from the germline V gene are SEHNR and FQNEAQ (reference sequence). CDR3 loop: CASSLSPPGYEQYV. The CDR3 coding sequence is TGTGCCAGCAGCTTATCCCCCCCGGGATACGAGCAGTACGTC.

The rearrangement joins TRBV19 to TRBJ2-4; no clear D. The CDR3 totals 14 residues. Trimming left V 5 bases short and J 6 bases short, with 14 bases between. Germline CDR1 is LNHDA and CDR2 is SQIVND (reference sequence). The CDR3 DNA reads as TGTGCCAGTAGTCCCAGTACGACGGGAAACATTCAGTACTTC. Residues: CASSPSTTGNIQYF.

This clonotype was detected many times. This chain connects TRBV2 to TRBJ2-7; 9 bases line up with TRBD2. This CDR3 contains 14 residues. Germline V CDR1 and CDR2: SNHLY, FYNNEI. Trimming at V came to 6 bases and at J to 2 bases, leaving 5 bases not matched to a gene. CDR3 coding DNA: TGTGCCAGCAGGGGCGGGAGGGCCACCTACGAGCAGTACTTC. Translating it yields CASRGGRATYEQYF. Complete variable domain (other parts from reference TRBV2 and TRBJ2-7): EPEVTQTPSHQVTQMGQEVILRCVPISNHLYFYWYRQILGQKVEFLVSFYNNEISEKSEIFDDQFSVERPDGSNFTLKIRSTKLEDSAMYFCASRGGRATYEQYFGPGTRLTVT.

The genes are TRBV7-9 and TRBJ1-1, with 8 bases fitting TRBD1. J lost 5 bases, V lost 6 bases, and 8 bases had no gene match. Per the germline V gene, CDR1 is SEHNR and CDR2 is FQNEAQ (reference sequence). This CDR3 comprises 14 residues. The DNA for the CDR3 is TGTGCCAGCAGTCCCAGGGGGCTAAGGACTGAAGCTTTCTTT. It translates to CASSPRGLRTEAFF.

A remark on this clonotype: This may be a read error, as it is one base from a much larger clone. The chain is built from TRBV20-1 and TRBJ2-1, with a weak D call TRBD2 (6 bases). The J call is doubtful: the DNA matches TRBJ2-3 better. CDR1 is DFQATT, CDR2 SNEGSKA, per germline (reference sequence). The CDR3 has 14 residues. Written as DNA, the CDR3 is TGCAGTGCTAGGCCGGGAGCGGGTGCAGATACGCAGTATTTT. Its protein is CSARPGAGADTQYF.

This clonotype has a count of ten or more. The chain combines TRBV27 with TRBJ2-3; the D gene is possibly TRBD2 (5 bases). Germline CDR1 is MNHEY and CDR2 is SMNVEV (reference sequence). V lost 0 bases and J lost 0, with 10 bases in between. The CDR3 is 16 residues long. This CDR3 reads CASSLSVTGSTDTQYF. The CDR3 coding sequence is TGTGCCAGCAGTTTATCAGTCACGGGAAGCACAGATACGCAGTATTTT.

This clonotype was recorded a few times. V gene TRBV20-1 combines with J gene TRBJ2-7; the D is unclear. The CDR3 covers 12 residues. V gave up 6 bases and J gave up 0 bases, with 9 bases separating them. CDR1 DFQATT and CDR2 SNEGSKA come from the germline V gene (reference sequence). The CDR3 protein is CSARKSSYEQYF. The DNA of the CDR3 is TGCAGTGCCAGAAAGAGCTCCTACGAGCAGTACTTC.

CDR3 sequence (DNA): TGTGCCAGCACCCGACACGGGACGGGCTACGAGCAGTACTTC. Its protein product is CASTRHGTGYEQYF. The chain has TRBV11-2 and TRBJ2-7, with D possibly being TRBD1 or TRBD2 (5 bases each). The CDR3 extends over 14 amino acids. The germline V and J ends were trimmed by 7 bases and 3 bases, with 16 bases remaining between them. CDR1 is SGHAT and CDR2 is FQNNGV in the germline V gene. The full variable domain, its missing parts supplied by reference TRBV11-2 and TRBJ2-7, is EAGVAQSPRYKIIEKRQSVAFWCNPISGHATLYWYQQILGQGPKLLIQFQNNGVVDDSQLPKDRFSAERLKGVDSTLKIQPAKLEDSAVYLCASTRHGTGYEQYFGPGTRLTVT.

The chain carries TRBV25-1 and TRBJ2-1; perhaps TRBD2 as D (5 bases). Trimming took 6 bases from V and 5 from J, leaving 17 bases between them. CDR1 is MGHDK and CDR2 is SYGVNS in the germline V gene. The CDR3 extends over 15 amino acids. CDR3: CASSARGGGNNEQFF. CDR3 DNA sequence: TGTGCCAGCAGCGCTAGAGGAGGCGGCAACAATGAGCAGTTCTTC.

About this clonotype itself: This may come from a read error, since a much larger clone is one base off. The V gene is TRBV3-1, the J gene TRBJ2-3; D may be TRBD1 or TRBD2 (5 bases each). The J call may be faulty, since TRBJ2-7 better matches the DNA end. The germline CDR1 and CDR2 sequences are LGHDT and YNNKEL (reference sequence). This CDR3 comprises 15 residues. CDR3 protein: CASSQVYGAPYEQYF. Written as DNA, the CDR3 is TGTGCCAGCAGCCAAGTGTACGGGGCTCCCTACGAGCAGTACTTC.

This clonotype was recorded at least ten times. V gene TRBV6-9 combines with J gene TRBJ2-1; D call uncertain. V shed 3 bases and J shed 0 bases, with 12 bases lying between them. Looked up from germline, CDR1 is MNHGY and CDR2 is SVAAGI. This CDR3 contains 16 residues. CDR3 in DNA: TGTGCCAGCAGTTACTCTCAAGCAAGCTCCTACAATGAGCAGTTCTTC. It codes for CASSYSQASSYNEQFF.

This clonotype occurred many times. Here the CDR3 DNA reads TGTGCCTGGGCCACAGGGGGGAACACTGAAGCTTTCTTT. Its translation: CAWATGGNTEAFF. J is TRBJ1-1 and V is TRBV30; 8 bases fit TRBD1. Germline lookup yields CDR1 GTSNPN and CDR2 SVGIG (reference sequence). The trim removed 5 bases at V and 1 base at J, leaving 3 bases unmatched. This CDR3 has 13 residues.

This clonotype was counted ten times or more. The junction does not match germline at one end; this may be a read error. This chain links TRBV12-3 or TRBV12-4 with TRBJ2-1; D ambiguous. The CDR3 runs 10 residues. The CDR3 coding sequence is TGTGCCAGCAGTTTTTTTATTCTGATCTTC. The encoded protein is CASSFFILIF.

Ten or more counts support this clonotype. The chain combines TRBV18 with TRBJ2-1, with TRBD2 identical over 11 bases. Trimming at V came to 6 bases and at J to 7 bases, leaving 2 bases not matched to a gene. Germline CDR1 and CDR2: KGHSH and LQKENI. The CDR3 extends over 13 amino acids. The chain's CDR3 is CASSTSGKNEQFF. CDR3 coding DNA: TGTGCCAGCTCGACTAGCGGGAAGAATGAGCAGTTCTTC.

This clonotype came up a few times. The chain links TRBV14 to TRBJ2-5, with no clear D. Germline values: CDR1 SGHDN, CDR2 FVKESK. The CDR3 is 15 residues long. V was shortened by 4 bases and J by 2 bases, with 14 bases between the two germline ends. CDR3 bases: TGTGCCAGCAGCCCCTCCCCTTATAGACAAGAGACCCAGTACTTC. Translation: CASSPSPYRQETQYF.